The 19 T cell receptor beta chains listed next were all sequenced from one sample in a study of blood T cell repertoires in COVID-19. Sequencing used immunoSEQ multiplex PCR; TCRdb keeps in-frame clones, though not all of them. Of about 300,000 clones in the sample, 88% were seen once. Material for sequencing was peripheral blood. These receptors all stem from a young man with active or convalescent COVID-19.

The genes are TRBV29-1 and TRBJ1-2; 9 nucleotides match TRBD1. CDR1 and CDR2 from the germline V gene are SQVTM and ANQGSEA. The CDR3 sequence is 15 residues long. Germline trimming cut 6 bases from V and 3 bases from J; bases unmatched to any gene: 11. In DNA, the CDR3 is TGCAGCGTCGAGAGCCGGGACAGGGTCGACTATGGCTACACCTTC. It yields the protein CSVESRDRVDYGYTF.

The chain employs TRBV6-5 and TRBJ2-5; no firm D call. Trimming removed 8 bases at V and 0 bases at J, with 13 bases between. The V gene's germline CDR1 is MNHEY and CDR2 SVGAGI. The CDR3 covers 14 residues. CDR3 coding DNA: TGTGCCAGCGCAGAGGCATCGTACCAAGAGACCCAGTACTTC. Translated: CASAEASYQETQYF.

The V call is TRBV7-3, the J call TRBJ2-6, with 9 bases matching TRBD2. The CDR3 sequence is 17 residues long. The trim removed 5 bases at V and 3 bases at J, leaving 8 bases unmatched. From germline, CDR1 is SGHTA and CDR2 FQGTGA. The CDR3 protein is CASSPGLAGFGANVLTF. CDR3 in DNA: TGTGCCAGCAGCCCCGGGCTAGCGGGGTTTGGGGCCAACGTCCTGACTTTC.

The V and J genes are TRBV5-1 and TRBJ2-5; D is perhaps TRBD1 (7 bases). The germline V gene has CDR1 SGHRS and CDR2 YFSETQ. V lost 4 bases and J lost 5, with 18 bases in between. The CDR3 loop spans 15 amino acids. The CDR3 nucleotides are TGCGCCAGCAGCGGAGGGACAGCCCCTCCCGAGACCCAGTACTTC. Its protein is CASSGGTAPPETQYF.

The genes are TRBV27 and TRBJ1-1; D gene uncertain. Germline V gene lookup returns CDR1 MNHEY and CDR2 SMNVEV (reference sequence). The CDR3 extends over 13 amino acids. Trimming stripped 3 bases from V and 5 bases from J, with 10 bases between. The CDR3 reads CASSLGSGTEAFF. CDR3 in DNA: TGTGCCAGCAGTTTGGGGTCGGGAACTGAAGCTTTCTTT.

V usage is TRBV10-3 and J usage is TRBJ2-7; possible D gene TRBD2, 6 bases. CDR1 and CDR2 from the germline V gene are ENHRY and SYGVKD. The V and J ends lost 2 bases and 5 bases respectively, with 10 bases between them. This CDR3 region has 13 residues. In nucleotides, the CDR3 is TGTGCCATCAGTGAGGCCCCGGGAGACGAGCAGTACTTC. Protein: CAISEAPGDEQYF.

The chain uses TRBV7-6 and TRBJ1-2; D unresolved. The CDR3 totals 16 residues. The V end was cut by 1 base, the J end by 0 bases, with 12 bases between. The germline gives CDR1 SGHVS, CDR2 FNYEAQ. The CDR3 region is CASSLVADGANYGYTF. The CDR3 DNA reads TGTGCCAGCAGCTTAGTAGCGGACGGAGCTAACTATGGCTACACCTTC.

The chain has TRBV10-1 and TRBJ1-6, with a possible D match to TRBD1 (6 bases). The CDR3 consists of 12 residues. Germline V gene sequence: CDR1 WNHNN, CDR2 SYGVQD (reference sequence). Trimming shortened V by 7 bases and J by 10 bases, and 11 bases separated the two germline ends. DNA for the CDR3: TGCGCCAGCATCCAGGGGAGATCACCCCTCCACTTT. This gives the protein CASIQGRSPLHF.

The gene calls are TRBV5-6 and TRBJ2-4, with 7 positions matching TRBD2. CDR1 is SGHDT, CDR2 YYEEEE, per germline. After removal of 4 bases from V and 1 base from J, the junction contained 8 bases not matched to a gene. This CDR3 has 16 residues. CDR3 loop: CASSRGDGWAKNIQYF. The CDR3, as DNA: TGTGCCAGCAGCCGGGGGGACGGTTGGGCCAAAAACATTCAGTACTTC.

V gene TRBV7-2 combines with J gene TRBJ2-7; D gene unclear. Germline V gene data show CDR1 as SGHTA and CDR2 as FQGNSA. Trimming removed 5 bases from V and 3 bases from J, with 8 bases in between. The CDR3 has 12 residues. CDR3 nucleotide sequence: TGTGCCAGCAGCGAGGTACACTACGAGCAGTACTTC. Its translation: CASSEVHYEQYF.

This chain joins TRBV11-2 and TRBJ2-7, with 11 bases matching TRBD1. V was pared by 5 bases and J by 3 bases, with 12 bases of the junction left unmatched. CDR1 and CDR2 from the germline V gene are SGHAT and FQNNGV. CDR3 size: 17 residues. The CDR3 protein is CASSPRFYGTGGYEQYF. In DNA, the CDR3 is TGTGCCAGCAGCCCTAGGTTCTACGGGACAGGGGGCTACGAGCAGTACTTC.

The chain carries TRBV12-3 or TRBV12-4 and TRBJ1-4; D gene uncertain. The germline V and J ends were trimmed by 8 bases and 4 bases, with 8 bases remaining between them. CDR3 length: 12 amino acids. In nucleotides, the CDR3 is TGTGCCAGCTCCCGTCTTAATGAAAAACTGTTTTTT. It specifies CASSRLNEKLFF.

The V gene is TRBV7-9, the J gene TRBJ1-3; D unclear. Germline CDR1 SEHNR, CDR2 FQNEAQ (reference sequence). The CDR3 totals 12 residues. V lost 3 bases, J lost 4 bases, and 4 bases lay in between. CDR3 sequence reads: CASSFSGNTIYF. In DNA form, the CDR3 reads TGTGCCAGCAGCTTCTCCGGAAACACCATATATTTT.

This clone is a singleton in its sample. The chain employs TRBV6-2 or TRBV6-3 and TRBJ1-2; D may be TRBD1 (5 bases). The V gene lost 5 bases and the J gene lost 6 bases, with 10 bases spanning the gap. Germline V gene sequence: CDR1 MNHEY, CDR2 SVGEGT. The CDR3 is 12 amino acids. CDR3 in DNA: TGTGCCAGCAGTACCGACAGAAATGGCTACACCTTC. Translation: CASSTDRNGYTF.

On this clone itself: The identical CDR3 is also encoded by other nucleotide sequences in the sample. This chain links TRBV6-4 with TRBJ2-1; 11 bases line up with TRBD2. Losses at the gene ends were 0 bases for V and 6 bases for J; bases not matched to a gene: 1. The CDR3 extends over 15 amino acids. The V gene's germline CDR1 is MRHNA and CDR2 SNTAGT. The DNA of the CDR3 is TGTGCCAGCAGTGACTCGACTAGCGGGGCCAATGAGCAGTTCTTC. It translates to CASSDSTSGANEQFF.

The chain is built from TRBV5-1 and TRBJ2-3; TRBD2 matches 8 bases. Germline V CDR1 and CDR2: SGHRS, YFSETQ. This CDR3 has 17 residues. The V segment lost 0 bases and the J segment 3 bases; nucleotides outside the gene matches: 9. The CDR3 bases are TGCGCCAGCAGCTTGGCCCCCCGGGGGGGAGGGACAGATACGCAGTATTTT. It yields the protein CASSLAPRGGGTDTQYF. Full variable domain (missing parts from reference TRBV5-1 and TRBJ2-3): KAGVTQTPRYLIKTRGQQVTLSCSPISGHRSVSWYQQTPGQGLQFLFEYFSETQRNKGNFPGRFSGRQFSNSRSEMNVSTLELGDSALYLCASSLAPRGGGTDTQYFGPGTRLTVL.

The V and J genes are TRBV20-1 and TRBJ1-1; D is perhaps TRBD1 (6 bases). CDR3 size: 11 residues. Germline V CDR1 and CDR2: DFQATT, SNEGSKA (reference sequence). Trimming removed 6 bases from V and 7 bases from J, with 12 bases in between. CDR3 bases: TGCAGTGCCAAAGGGGGACATGAAGCTTTCTTT. Its translation is CSAKGGHEAFF.

J is TRBJ1-1 and V is TRBV10-3; 9 bases map to TRBD1. Germline trimming cut 0 bases from V and 4 bases from J; bases unmatched to any gene: 6. CDR1 is ENHRY, CDR2 SYGVKD, per germline. CDR3 size: 16 residues. The CDR3 loop is CAISESPGQGPTEAFF. CDR3 in DNA: TGTGCCATCAGTGAGTCTCCGGGACAGGGCCCCACTGAAGCTTTCTTT.

The chain is built from TRBV27 and TRBJ2-7; TRBD1 matches at 8 bases. The germline V gene encodes CDR1 MNHEY and CDR2 SMNVEV (reference sequence). V was clipped by 5 bases and J by 2 bases; unmatched bases: 5. The CDR3 contains 14 residues. CDR3 nucleotides: TGTGCCAGCAGTGTCGACAGGGGAACCTACGAGCAGTACTTC. Its protein product is CASSVDRGTYEQYF.